What follows is one T cell receptor (beta chain) and its context. Looked up from germline, CDR1 is SGHRS and CDR2 is YFSETQ. The CDR3 is 17 amino acids. The V gene end was trimmed by 4 bases and the J gene end by 4 bases; junction bases not matched to a gene: 14. The data stem from a study of blood T cell repertoires in COVID-19. Overall study context: Spain, Italy and the United States supplied samples that represented acute and convalescent COVID-19.

TCRdb keeps only in-frame clones here, not all; method: immunoSEQ multiplex PCR. The sample consists of approximately 180,000 clones, around 85% of them appearing once. V and J are TRBV5-1 and TRBJ2-3; 8 bases fit TRBD2. The sequencing sample was made of peripheral blood. The sequence was obtained from a woman at least 80 years old with acute or convalescent COVID-19. The CDR3: CASSPNPGTSMSDTQYF. The CDR3 nucleotides are TGCGCCAGCAGCCCCAACCCCGGGACTAGTATGTCAGATACGCAGTATTTT.